What follows is one T cell receptor beta chain and its context. Clones were sequenced by immunoSEQ multiplex PCR, and TCRdb holds only the in-frame ones, with some missing. This table has approximately 54,000 clones, around nine tenths appearing once. This record comes from a study of cytomegalovirus exposure and HLA in healthy donors. Germline V gives CDR1 SGDLS, CDR2 YYNGEE. Trimming removed 4 bases from V and 5 bases from J; junction bases left unmatched: 10. This CDR3 is 16 amino acids long. The chain uses TRBV9 and TRBJ2-2; 8 nucleotides line up with TRBD2. This clonotype was sampled from a woman in her late teens or twenties in good health and CMV-seropositive. Sequencing used PBMCs. The CDR3 DNA sequence: TGTGCCAGCAGCTCCTGGACGGGGGGGGATACCGGGGAGCTGTTTTTT. Protein: CASSSWTGGDTGELFF.